The source of this T cell receptor beta chain is a study of PD-1 blockade in classical Hodgkin lymphoma. Points from the study as a whole: Undefined causes, possibly disease activity or prior therapy, underlie the repertoire differences. Individuals initiating nivolumab under 1 year after ASCT were excluded. As was reported, newly diagnosed patients showed lower baseline TCR diversity than healthy donors did.

The CDR3 has 16 amino acids. Germline values: CDR1 LGHNA, CDR2 YNFKEQ. V lost 5 bases and J lost 3; bases outside the gene matches: 7. Time point meaning: cycle 4 day 1 (C4D1), after around six weeks of nivolumab. Patients all relapsed after autologous stem cell transplantation, and there was variation in brentuximab vedotin exposure. Best response was recorded as complete response, partial response or progressive disease. Assay used: immunoSEQ multiplex PCR; TCRdb lists only in-frame clones, some missing. The sample records approximately 65,000 clones, under 95% being singletons. A remark on this clone: Its target is not known.

The TCR comes from a human donor with classical Hodgkin lymphoma. The V and J genes are TRBV4-2 and TRBJ2-2; 9 bases align to TRBD2. The specimen comprised peripheral blood mononuclear cells (PBMCs), sampled before the fourth cycle of nivolumab. The CDR3 spells CASSGPSGVYTGELFF. For the CDR3, the DNA is TGTGCCAGCAGCGGTCCTAGCGGGGTGTACACCGGGGAGCTGTTTTTT.